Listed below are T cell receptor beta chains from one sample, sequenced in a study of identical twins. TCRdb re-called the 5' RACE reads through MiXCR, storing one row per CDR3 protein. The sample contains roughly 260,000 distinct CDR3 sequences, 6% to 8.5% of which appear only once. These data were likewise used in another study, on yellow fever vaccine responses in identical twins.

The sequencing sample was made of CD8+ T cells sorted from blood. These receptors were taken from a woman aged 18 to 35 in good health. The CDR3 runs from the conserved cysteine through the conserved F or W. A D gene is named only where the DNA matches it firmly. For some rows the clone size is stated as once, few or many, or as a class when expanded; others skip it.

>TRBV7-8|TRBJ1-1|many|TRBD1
TGTGCCAGCAGCACAAGGACAGGTGTGAACACTGAAGCTTTCTTT
CASSTRTGVNTEAFF
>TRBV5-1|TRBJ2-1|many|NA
TGCGCCAGCAGCTTGGGGGTGCGGAGCTCCTACAATGAGCAGTTCTTC
CASSLGVRSSYNEQFF
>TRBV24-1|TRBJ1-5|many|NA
TGTGCCACCAGTGACGACAGTAGCAATCAGCCCCAGCATTTT
CATSDDSSNQPQHF
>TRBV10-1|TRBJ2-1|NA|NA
TGCGCCAGCAGTGAAACTGGATCCTACAATGAGCAGTTCTTC
CASSETGSYNEQFF
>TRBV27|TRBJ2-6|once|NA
TGTGCCAGCAGTTTAGTTTCGGGCTCTGGGGCCAACGTCCTGACTTTC
CASSLVSGSGANVLTF
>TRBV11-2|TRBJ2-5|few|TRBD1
TGTGCCAGCAGCTCCCCTCGGACAGGGGGTGGGGAGACCCAGTACTTC
CASSSPRTGGGETQYF
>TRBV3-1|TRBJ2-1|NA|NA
TGTGCCAGCAGCCAACCGGCGGGCTCCTACAATGAGCAGTTCTTC
CASSQPAGSYNEQFF
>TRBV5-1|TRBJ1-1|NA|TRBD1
TGCGCCAGCAGCTGGAGCTCATATTGGGACAGGGGGAGGCTGGACACTGAAGCTTTCTTT
CASSWSSYWDRGRLDTEAFF
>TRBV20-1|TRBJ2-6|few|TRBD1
TGCAGTGCAACCGGGACAGGAACAGTCGGATCTGGGGCCAACGTCCTGACTTTC
CSATGTGTVGSGANVLTF
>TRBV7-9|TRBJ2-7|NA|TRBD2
TGTGCCAGCAACTATGACGGGAGGATCGACGAGCAGTACTTC
CASNYDGRIDEQYF
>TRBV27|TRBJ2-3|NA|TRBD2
TGTGCCAGCAGTTTAATAGCGGGGGGGCCTAGAGATACGCAGTATTTT
CASSLIAGGPRDTQYF
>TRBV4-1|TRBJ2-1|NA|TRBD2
TGCGCCAGCAGCCCCCTATCAGGGACTAGACACAATGAGCAGTTCTTC
CASSPLSGTRHNEQFF
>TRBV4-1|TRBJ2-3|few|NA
TGCGCCAGCAGCCAAGTTCCTAGCGGCACAGATACGCAGTATTTT
CASSQVPSGTDTQYF
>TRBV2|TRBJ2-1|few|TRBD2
TGTGCCAGCAGTGAAGCAATGACTAGCGGGGGGGTTGAGCAGTTCTTC
CASSEAMTSGGVEQFF
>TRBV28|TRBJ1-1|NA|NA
TGTGCCACGACAGGTCTGAACACTGAAGCTTTCTTT
CATTGLNTEAFF
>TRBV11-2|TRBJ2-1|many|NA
TGTGCCAGCAGCTTAACGGCGGGCGGCCTCAATGAGCAGTTCTTC
CASSLTAGGLNEQFF
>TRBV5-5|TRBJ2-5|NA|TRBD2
TGTGCCAGCAGCTTGGCTGTGACTAGCGGGCAAGAGACCCAGTACTTC
CASSLAVTSGQETQYF
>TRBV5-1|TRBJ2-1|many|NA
TGCGCCAGCGCCGGGTCTATGAATGAGCAGTTCTTC
CASAGSMNEQFF
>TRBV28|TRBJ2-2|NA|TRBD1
TGTGCCAGCAGCTTCCTCGGACAGGACCTCAACACCGGGGAGCTGTTCTTT
CASSFLGQDLNTGELFF
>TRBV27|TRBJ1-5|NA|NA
TGTGCCAGCAGTTTAGGGCCCTATCAGCCCCAGCATTTT
CASSLGPYQPQHF
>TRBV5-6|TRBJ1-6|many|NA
TGTGCCAGCAGCTTGGGAGGGGTCGGTACTTCACCCCTCCACTTT
CASSLGGVGTSPLHF
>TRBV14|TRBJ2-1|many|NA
TGTGCCAGCAGCCAAGGAGGTGTGGAGCAGTTCTTC
CASSQGGVEQFF
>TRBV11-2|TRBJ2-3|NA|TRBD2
TGTGCCAGCAGCTGGAGGCTGGTGACTAGCGGGAGCGGGGTGGGCACAGATACGCAGTATTTT
CASSWRLVTSGSGVGTDTQYF
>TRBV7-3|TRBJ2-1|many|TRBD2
TGTGCCAGCAGCTTAGGGACTAGCGGGTGGACTTCCTACAATGAGCAGTTCTTC
CASSLGTSGWTSYNEQFF
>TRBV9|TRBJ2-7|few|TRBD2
TGTGCCAGCAGTACTAGCGGGAGCGGCGAGCAGTACTTC
CASSTSGSGEQYF
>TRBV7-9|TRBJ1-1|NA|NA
TGTGCCAGCAGAGCCGGGGGACGGGGAACTGAAGCTTTCTTT
CASRAGGRGTEAFF
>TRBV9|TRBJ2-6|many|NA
TGTGCCAGCAGCGCTGGGGCCAACGTCCTGACTTTC
CASSAGANVLTF
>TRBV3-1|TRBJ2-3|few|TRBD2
TGTGCCAGCAGCCAAGGACTAGCGGGGGGCACAGATACGCAGTATTTT
CASSQGLAGGTDTQYF
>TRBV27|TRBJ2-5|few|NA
TGTGCCAGCAGTGCATCGACAGAAGCGCAAGAGACCCAGTACTTC
CASSASTEAQETQYF
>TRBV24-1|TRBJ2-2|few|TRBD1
TGTGCCACCAGTACGACAGGGGAGGCCGGGGAGCTGTTTTTT
CATSTTGEAGELFF
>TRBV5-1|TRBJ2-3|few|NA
TGCGCCAGCAGCTTGTTTAGCGGCCCTAGCACAGATACGCAGTATTTT
CASSLFSGPSTDTQYF
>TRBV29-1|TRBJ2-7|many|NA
TGCAGCGTTGAAGAGGGACCACCCTACGAGCAGTACTTC
CSVEEGPPYEQYF
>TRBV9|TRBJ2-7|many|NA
TGTGCCAGCAGCGTCGCCGTGGGGGACTACGAGCAGTACTTC
CASSVAVGDYEQYF
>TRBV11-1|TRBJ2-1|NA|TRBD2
TGTGCCAGCAGCTTAGTGGCGCGGGAGAGGGACAATGAGCAGTTCTTC
CASSLVARERDNEQFF
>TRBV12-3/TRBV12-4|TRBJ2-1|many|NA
TGTGCCAGCAGTTTAGCCACTAACAATGAGCAGTTCTTC
CASSLATNNEQFF
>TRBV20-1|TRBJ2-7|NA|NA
TGCAGTGCTAGAGACGAACGAGCGGCATCCTACGAGCAGTACTTC
CSARDERAASYEQYF
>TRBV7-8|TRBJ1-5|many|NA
TGTGCCAGCAGCCGGGACCGCTTTCCCCAGCATTTT
CASSRDRFPQHF
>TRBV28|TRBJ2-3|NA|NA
TGTGCCAGCAGTTTAGGTTTTCGGGCGTCCACAGATACGCAGTATTTT
CASSLGFRASTDTQYF
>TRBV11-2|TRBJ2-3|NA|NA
TGTGCCAGCAGCTTCGGGCGGGGAGAAACAGATACGCAGTATTTT
CASSFGRGETDTQYF
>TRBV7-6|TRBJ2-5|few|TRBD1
TGTGCCAGCAGCCCTCGGACAGGGGGCGAGACCCAGTACTTC
CASSPRTGGETQYF
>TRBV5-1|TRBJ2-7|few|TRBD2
TGCGCCAGCAGCTTTGGACTAGCGGGAAGTGGCTACGAGCAGTACTTC
CASSFGLAGSGYEQYF
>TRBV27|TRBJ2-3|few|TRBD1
TGTGCCAGCAGTTTGACAGGGGGCGGTGGTTGGCTAGCTGATACAGATACGCAGTATTTT
CASSLTGGGGWLADTDTQYF
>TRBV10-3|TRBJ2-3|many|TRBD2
TGTGCCATCAGTGAGTCCCCGGAAGGCGGGACTAGCGGGTCCCTAGGCACAGATACGCAGTATTTT
CAISESPEGGTSGSLGTDTQYF
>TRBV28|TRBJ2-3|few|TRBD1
TGTGCCAGCAACTTAGGACAGGGAACGGCAGATACGCAGTATTTT
CASNLGQGTADTQYF